The next 5 T cell receptor beta chains were all read from a single sample in a study of T cell responses to AZD1222 COVID-19 vaccine. The protocol was immunoSEQ multiplex PCR, while the TCRdb copy is restricted to in-frame clones and leaves out a portion. The sample consists of some 110,000 clones, roughly 84% of them appearing once. This sample comprised peripheral blood, obtained on day 0 of AZD1222 vaccination. These receptors were collected from an adult in good health.

V gene TRBV28 combines with J gene TRBJ2-1; 11 bases align to TRBD2. Germline V gene lookup returns CDR1 MDHEN and CDR2 SYDVKM. V lost 6 bases to trimming and J lost 9 bases; unmatched junction nucleotides: 4. The CDR3 extends over 13 amino acids. CDR3 nucleotide sequence: TGTGCCAGCAGGGATAGCGGGAGGGGTGAGCAGTTCTTC. It specifies CASRDSGRGEQFF.

This chain joins TRBV6-5 and TRBJ2-6; D uncertain. V dropped 8 bases and J dropped 2 bases, with 10 bases sitting between them. CDR3 length equals 14 residues. The V gene's germline CDR1 is MNHEY and CDR2 SVGAGI. The DNA for the CDR3 is TGTGCCAGCGATTCCAGCCCTGGGGCCAACGTCCTGACTTTC. Residues: CASDSSPGANVLTF.

This chain uses TRBV20-1 with TRBJ2-7, with unresolved D. Germline V gene sequence: CDR1 DFQATT, CDR2 SNEGSKA (reference sequence). The V gene lost 5 bases and the J gene lost 3 bases, with 5 bases spanning the gap. The CDR3 extends over 10 amino acids. The CDR3 region has the DNA TGCAGTGCTTCTAACTACGAGCAGTACTTC. Residues: CSASNYEQYF.

This rearrangement joins TRBV28 to TRBJ1-1; TRBD1 is a possible D gene (5 bases). This CDR3 has 13 amino acids. V was trimmed by 7 bases and J by 5 bases, leaving 14 bases between them. Germline V gene sequence: CDR1 MDHEN, CDR2 SYDVKM. The CDR3, as DNA: TGTGCCAGCAACGTCAATCAGGGAACTGAAGCTTTCTTT. Its protein is CASNVNQGTEAFF.

The chain is built from TRBV10-3 and TRBJ1-5; 7 nucleotides agree with TRBD1. V dropped 10 bases and J dropped 1; count of bases not matched to a gene: 7. CDR3 size: 14 residues. Germline V lookup: CDR1 ENHRY, CDR2 SYGVKD. CDR3 sequence (DNA): TGTGCCACCAGGGACAGCGGAAGCAATCAGCCCCAGCATTTT. Its translation: CATRDSGSNQPQHF.